These T cell receptor beta chains were read from a single sample in a study of monozygotic twins with inflammatory bowel disease. TCRdb reprocessed the 5' RACE reads and stores each CDR3 protein as one record, lacking DNA. This specimen shows some 99,000 distinct CDR3 sequences; the ten leading clones hold roughly an eighth. Sequencing was carried out using blood. Receptor source: a human donor with ulcerative colitis or Crohn's disease, or a healthy co-twin of an affected twin (not recorded which). Each CDR3 is given with its conserved first and last residue.

>TRBV18|TRBJ2-7
CASSPRRTGANEQYF
>TRBV6-5|TRBJ1-3
CASSYWPLGGSGNTIYF
>TRBV4-1|TRBJ2-7
CASSQDGGGLAGGYEQYF
>TRBV9|TRBJ1-6
CASSGGTYNSPLHF
>TRBV14|TRBJ1-1
CASSPRGQVNGGTEAFF
>TRBV28|TRBJ1-1
CASHVGNEAFF
>TRBV24-1|TRBJ2-2
CATSEPNTGELFF
>TRBV24-1|TRBJ2-1
CATSQTSGSDEQFF
>TRBV5-6|TRBJ1-1
CASSLWGLGNTEAFF
>TRBV11-3|TRBJ2-1
CASSPRARAYGNEQFF
>TRBV20-1|TRBJ1-1
CSAGRQRNTEAFF
>TRBV7-9|TRBJ2-3
CASSQPGQATDTEYF
>TRBV4-2|TRBJ2-2
CASSRAPRISREDTGELFF
>TRBV7-9|TRBJ1-6
CASSQGGADSPLHF
>TRBV18|TRBJ2-5
CASSPRVIETTQYF
>TRBV29-1|TRBJ1-2
CSVDGGGDYTF
>TRBV7-2|TRBJ2-1
CASTKFTDRLDEQFF
>TRBV20-1|TRBJ2-5
CSARRRDRGPETQYF
>TRBV28|TRBJ2-5
CATGGQGSLRTQYF
>TRBV5-1|TRBJ2-7
CASSLTPRAGVSYEQYF
>TRBV7-9|TRBJ1-2
CASSLGSGIRGYTF
>TRBV15|TRBJ2-4
CATSRDPEIRRPYF
>TRBV20-1|TRBJ1-3
CSARSWEGKFGNTIYF
>TRBV5-6|TRBJ2-5
CASSLGGPETQYF
>TRBV4-2|TRBJ2-7
CASSPDWLSYEQYF
>TRBV18|TRBJ2-1
CASSPLTGGENEQFF
>TRBV5-1|TRBJ2-7
CASSLMGLAGGEQYF